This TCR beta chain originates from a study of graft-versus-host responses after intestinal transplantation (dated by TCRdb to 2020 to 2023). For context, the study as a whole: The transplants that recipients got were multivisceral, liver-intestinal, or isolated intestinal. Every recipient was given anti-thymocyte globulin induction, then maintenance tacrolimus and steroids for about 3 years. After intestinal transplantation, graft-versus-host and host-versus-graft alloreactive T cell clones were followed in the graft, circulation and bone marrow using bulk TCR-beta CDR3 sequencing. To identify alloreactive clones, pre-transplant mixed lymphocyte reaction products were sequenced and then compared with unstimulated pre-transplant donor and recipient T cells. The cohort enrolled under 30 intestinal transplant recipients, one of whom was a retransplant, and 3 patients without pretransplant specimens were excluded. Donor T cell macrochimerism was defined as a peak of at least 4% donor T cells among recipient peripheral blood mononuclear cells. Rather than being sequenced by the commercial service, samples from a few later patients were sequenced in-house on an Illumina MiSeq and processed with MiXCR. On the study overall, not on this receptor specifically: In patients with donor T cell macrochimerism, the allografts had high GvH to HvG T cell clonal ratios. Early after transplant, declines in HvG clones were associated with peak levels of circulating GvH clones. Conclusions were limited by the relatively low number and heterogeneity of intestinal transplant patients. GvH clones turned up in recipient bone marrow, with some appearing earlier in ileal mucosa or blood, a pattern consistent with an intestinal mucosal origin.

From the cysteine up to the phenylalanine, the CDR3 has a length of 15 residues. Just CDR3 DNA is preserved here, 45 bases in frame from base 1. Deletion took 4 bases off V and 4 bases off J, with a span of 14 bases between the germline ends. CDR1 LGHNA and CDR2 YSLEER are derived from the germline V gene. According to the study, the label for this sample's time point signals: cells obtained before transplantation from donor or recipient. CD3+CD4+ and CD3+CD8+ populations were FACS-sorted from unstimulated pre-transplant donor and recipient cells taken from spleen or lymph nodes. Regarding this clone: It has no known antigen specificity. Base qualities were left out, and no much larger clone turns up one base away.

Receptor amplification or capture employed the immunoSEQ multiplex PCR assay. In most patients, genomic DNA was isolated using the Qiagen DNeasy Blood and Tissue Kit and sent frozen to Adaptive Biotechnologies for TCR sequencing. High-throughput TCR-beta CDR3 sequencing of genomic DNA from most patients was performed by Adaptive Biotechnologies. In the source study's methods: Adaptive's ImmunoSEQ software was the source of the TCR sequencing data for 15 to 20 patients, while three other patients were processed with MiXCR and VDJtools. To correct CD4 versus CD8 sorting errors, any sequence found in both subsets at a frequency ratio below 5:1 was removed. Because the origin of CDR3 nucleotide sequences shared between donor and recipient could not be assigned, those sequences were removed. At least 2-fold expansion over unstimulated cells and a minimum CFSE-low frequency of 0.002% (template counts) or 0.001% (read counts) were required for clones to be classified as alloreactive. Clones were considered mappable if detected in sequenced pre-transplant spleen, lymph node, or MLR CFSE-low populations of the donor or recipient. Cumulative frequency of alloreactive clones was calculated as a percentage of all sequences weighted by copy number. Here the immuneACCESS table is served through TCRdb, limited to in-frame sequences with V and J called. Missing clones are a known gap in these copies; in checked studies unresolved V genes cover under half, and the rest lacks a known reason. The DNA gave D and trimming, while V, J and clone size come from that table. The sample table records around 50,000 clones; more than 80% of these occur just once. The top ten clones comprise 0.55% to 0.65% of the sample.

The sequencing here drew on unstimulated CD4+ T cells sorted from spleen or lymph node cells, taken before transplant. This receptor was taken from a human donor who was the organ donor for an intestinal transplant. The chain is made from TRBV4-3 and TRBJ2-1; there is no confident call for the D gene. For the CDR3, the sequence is CASSRVRLGYNEQFF. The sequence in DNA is TGCGCCAGCAGCCGAGTCCGACTCGGTTACAATGAGCAGTTCTTC.